This T cell receptor (beta chain) is from a study of beta chain features in type 1 diabetes. The CDR3 is 15 amino acids. V was cut by 0 bases and J by 10 bases, with 18 bases left in between. Germline CDR1 reads GTSNPN; CDR2 reads SVGIG (reference sequence). All of the isolated RNA was reverse transcribed, so expressed TCRB transcripts were sequenced. Using immunoSEQ multiplex PCR, the repertoire was profiled, and TCRdb retains in-frame clones only, with some absent. The sample yields under 200,000 clones, less than 9.5% seen once. This clone turned up a few times. The chain recombines TRBV30 with TRBJ1-4; the D is unclear. The sequence came from a woman aged 18-29 years in good health. The sequencing input was central memory CD4+ T cells from blood. The CDR3 DNA reads as TGTGCCTGGAGTGTTACCGATGGAGGTCGCGGAAAACTGTTTTTT. As protein: CAWSVTDGGRGKLFF.